Detailed here is one T cell receptor beta chain. The antigen is unknown. CDR3 length: 16 amino acids. Germline V CDR1 and CDR2: MNHNS, SASEGT. V dropped 3 bases and J dropped 2 bases, with 14 bases sitting between them. This sample was included in a study of T cell repertoires in cytomegalovirus infection. About the research overall: In the study, CMV epitopes included recently identified HLA-C-restricted and well-studied HLA-B-restricted ones.

One entry per CDR3 protein results from TCRdb running MiXCR on the reads. The sample has more than 85,000 distinct CDR3 sequences; about 30% are singletons. Study-level points and caveats: HLA-C-restricted CMV-specific TCR beta clonotypes prevailed in the ex vivo response.

This receptor was identified in a human donor in good health (CMV status not recorded). Some clones in this sample may be carry-over from other donors' samples. The specimen comprised CD8+ T cells from cultured PBMCs, sampled from culture after CMV antigen stimulation. The chain links TRBV6-1 to TRBJ1-5; D gene uncertain. CDR3 sequence: CASSEGWLGRNQPQHF. CDR3 DNA: TGTGCCAGCAGTGAGGGATGGCTAGGACGCAATCAGCCCCAGCATTTT.